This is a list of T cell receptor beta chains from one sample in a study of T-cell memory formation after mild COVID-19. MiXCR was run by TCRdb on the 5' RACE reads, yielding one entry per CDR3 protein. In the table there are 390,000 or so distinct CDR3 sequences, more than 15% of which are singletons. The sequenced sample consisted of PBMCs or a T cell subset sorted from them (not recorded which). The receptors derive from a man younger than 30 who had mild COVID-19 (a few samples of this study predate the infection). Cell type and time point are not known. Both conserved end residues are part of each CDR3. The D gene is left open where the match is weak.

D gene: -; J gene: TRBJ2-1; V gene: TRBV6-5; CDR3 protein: CATKKKVTAVNEQFF
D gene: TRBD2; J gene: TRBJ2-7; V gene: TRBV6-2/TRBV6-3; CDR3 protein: CASTGGAYKEQYF
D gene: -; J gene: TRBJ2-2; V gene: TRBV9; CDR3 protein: CASSVEGEVDTGELFF
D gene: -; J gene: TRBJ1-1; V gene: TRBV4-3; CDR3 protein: CASSQAWQTVNTEAFF
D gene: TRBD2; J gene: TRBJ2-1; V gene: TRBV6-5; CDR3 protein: CASGTSGMQSHNEQFF
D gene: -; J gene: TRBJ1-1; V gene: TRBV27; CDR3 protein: CASSLSRRTEAFF
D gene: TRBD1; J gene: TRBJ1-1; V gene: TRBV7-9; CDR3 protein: CASSFSQGANSEAFF
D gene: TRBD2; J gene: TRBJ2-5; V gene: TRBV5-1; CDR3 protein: CASSDPREALTETQYF
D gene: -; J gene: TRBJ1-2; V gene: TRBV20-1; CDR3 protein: CSARGEGGKGYTF
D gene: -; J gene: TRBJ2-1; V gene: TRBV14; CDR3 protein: CASSQRIVRNEQFF
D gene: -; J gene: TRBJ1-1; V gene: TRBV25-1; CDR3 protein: CASRPPGRAPEAFF
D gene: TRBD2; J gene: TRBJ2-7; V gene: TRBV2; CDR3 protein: CASSRNLAGAAYEQYF
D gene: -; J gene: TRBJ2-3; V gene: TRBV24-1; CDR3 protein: CATSGAWDTDTQYF
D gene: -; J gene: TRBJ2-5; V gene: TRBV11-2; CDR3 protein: CASSLEFPGGETQYF
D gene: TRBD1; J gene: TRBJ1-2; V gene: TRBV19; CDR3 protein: CASENRGVYGYTF
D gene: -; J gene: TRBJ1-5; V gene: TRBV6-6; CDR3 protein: CASRSGRLANQPQHF
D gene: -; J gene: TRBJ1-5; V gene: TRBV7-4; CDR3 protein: CASTLLPRPRDGQPQHF
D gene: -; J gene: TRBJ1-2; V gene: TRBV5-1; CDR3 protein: CASSLFPEDVYGYTF
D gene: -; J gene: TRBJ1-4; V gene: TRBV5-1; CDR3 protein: CASSLDRDVEKLFF
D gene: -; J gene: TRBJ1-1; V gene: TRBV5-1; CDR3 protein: CASSRSGTREAFF
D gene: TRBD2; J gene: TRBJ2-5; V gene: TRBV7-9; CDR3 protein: CASSSLAGGPQETQYF
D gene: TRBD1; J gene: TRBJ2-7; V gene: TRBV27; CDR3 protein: CASNTAGGASYEQYF
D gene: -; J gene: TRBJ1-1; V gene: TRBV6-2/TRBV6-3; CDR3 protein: CASSYIGGTEAFF
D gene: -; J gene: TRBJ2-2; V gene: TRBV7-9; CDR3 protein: CASSLAVGAGELFF
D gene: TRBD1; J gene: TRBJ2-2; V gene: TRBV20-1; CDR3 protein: CSAINRGSGELFF
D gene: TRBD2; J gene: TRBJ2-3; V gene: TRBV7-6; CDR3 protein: CASSLLRGGLLADTQYF
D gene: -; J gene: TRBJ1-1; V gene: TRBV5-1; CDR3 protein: CASSPNKGNTEAFF